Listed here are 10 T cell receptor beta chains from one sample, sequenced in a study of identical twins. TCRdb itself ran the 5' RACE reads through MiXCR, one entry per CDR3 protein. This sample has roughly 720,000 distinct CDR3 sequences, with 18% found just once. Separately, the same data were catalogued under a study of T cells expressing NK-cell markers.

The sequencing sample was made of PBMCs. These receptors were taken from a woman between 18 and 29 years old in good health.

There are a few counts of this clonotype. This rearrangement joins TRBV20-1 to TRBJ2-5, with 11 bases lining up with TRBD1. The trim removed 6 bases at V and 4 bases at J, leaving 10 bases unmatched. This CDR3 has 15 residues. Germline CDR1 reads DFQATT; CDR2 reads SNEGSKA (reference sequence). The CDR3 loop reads CSAYRDRGFGETQYF. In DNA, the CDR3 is TGCAGTGCCTACAGGGACAGGGGGTTTGGAGAGACCCAGTACTTC.

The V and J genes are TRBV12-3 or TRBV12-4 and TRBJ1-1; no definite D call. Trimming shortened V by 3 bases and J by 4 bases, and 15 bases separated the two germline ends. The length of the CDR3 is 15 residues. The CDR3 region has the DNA TGTGCCAGCAGTTTCCCCGGGAAGATAGGCACTGAAGCTTTCTTT. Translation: CASSFPGKIGTEAFF.

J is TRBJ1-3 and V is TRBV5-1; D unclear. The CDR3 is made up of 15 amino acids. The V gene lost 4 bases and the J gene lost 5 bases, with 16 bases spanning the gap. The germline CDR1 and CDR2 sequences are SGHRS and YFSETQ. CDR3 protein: CASSPGGGKRNTIYF. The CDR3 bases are TGCGCCAGCAGCCCGGGAGGAGGAAAAAGAAACACCATATATTTT.

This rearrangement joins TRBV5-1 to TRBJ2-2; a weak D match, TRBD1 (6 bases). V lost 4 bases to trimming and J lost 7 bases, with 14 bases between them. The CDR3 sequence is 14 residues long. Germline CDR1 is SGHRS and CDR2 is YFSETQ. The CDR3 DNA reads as TGCGCCAGCAGCATCGGCGGACAGATCGGGGAGCTGTTTTTT. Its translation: CASSIGGQIGELFF.

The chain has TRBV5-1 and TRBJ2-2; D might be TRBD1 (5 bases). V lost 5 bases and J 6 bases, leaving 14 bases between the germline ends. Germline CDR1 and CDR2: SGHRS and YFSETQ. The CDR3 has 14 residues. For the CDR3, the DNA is TGCGCCAGCAGTCAGCAGGGTTGGGCCGGGGAGCTGTTTTTT. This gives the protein CASSQQGWAGELFF.

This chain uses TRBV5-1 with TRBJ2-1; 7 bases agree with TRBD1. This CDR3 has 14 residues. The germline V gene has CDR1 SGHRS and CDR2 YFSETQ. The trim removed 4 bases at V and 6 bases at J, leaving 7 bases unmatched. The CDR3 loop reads CASSDPGQINEQFF. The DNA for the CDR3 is TGCGCCAGCAGCGACCCGGGACAGATCAATGAGCAGTTCTTC.

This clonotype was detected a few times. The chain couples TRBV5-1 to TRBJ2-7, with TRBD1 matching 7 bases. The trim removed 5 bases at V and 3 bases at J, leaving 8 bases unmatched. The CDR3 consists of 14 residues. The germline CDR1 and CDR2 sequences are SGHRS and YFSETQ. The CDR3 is CASSGETGFYEQYF. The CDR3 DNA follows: TGCGCCAGCAGTGGCGAGACAGGGTTCTACGAGCAGTACTTC.

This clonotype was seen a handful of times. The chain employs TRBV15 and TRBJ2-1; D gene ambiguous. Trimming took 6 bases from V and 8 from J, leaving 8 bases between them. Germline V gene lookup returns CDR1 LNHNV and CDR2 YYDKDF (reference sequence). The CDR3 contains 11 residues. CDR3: CATRGRDEQFF. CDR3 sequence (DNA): TGTGCCACCAGGGGTAGGGATGAGCAGTTCTTC. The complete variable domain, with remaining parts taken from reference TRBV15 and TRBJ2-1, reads DAMVIQNPRYQVTQFGKPVTLSCSQTLNHNVMYWYQQKSSQAPKLLFHYYDKDFNNEADTPDNFQSRRPNTSFCFLDIRSPGLGDTAMYLCATRGRDEQFFGPGTRLTVL.

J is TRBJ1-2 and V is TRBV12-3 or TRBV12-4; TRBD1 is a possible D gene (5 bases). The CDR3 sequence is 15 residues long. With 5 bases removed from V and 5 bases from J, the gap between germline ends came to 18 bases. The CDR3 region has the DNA TGTGCCAGCAGTCCCCGGCGGGGGACTGGGTATGGCTACACCTTC. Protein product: CASSPRRGTGYGYTF.

CDR3 sequence reads: CSARMRGGNEQFF. The CDR3 DNA sequence: TGCAGTGCTAGAATGCGGGGGGGCAATGAGCAGTTCTTC. This chain links TRBV20-1 with TRBJ2-1, with 9 bases fitting TRBD2. J lost 6 bases, V lost 2 bases, and 2 bases had no gene match. The CDR3 is made up of 13 amino acids. Germline CDR1 reads DFQATT; CDR2 reads SNEGSKA (reference sequence).